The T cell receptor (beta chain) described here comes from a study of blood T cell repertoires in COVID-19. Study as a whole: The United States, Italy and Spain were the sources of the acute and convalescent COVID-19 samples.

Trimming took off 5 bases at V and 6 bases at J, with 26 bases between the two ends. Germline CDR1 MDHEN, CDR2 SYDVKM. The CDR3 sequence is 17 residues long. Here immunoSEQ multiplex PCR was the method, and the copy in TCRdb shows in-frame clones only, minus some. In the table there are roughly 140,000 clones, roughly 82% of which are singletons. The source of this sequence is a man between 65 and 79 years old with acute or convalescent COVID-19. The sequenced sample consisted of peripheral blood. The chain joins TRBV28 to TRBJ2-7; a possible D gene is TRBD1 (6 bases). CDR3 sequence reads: CASSLPLSGTKSREQYF. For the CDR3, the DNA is TGTGCCAGCAGTCTCCCGCTCTCCGGGACAAAGAGTCGCGAGCAGTACTTC.